This T cell receptor beta chain was obtained from a study of blood T cell repertoires in COVID-19. Study details: COVID-19 samples, acute and convalescent, were from the United States, Italy and Spain. Sources were T cells, B-cell-depleted T cells, or PBMCs; the material itself was cDNA or gDNA.

This CDR3 spans 17 amino acids. CDR1 is LNHDA, CDR2 SQIVND, per germline (reference sequence). The V gene lost 3 bases and the J gene lost 1 base, with 18 bases spanning the gap. Produced via immunoSEQ multiplex PCR; TCRdb's table is partial and in-frame only. Among some 140,000 clones, around 79% were seen once, and the ten largest hold 5%. The chain uses TRBV19 and TRBJ1-1; perhaps TRBD1 as D (5 bases). This receptor was identified in a woman between 65 and 79 years old with COVID-19, enrolled during active disease. Sequencing input: peripheral blood. CDR3 nucleotide sequence: TGTGCCAGTAGTATCGGAGGCGGGGGGGACCCGAACACTGAAGCTTTCTTT. This codes for CASSIGGGGDPNTEAFF.